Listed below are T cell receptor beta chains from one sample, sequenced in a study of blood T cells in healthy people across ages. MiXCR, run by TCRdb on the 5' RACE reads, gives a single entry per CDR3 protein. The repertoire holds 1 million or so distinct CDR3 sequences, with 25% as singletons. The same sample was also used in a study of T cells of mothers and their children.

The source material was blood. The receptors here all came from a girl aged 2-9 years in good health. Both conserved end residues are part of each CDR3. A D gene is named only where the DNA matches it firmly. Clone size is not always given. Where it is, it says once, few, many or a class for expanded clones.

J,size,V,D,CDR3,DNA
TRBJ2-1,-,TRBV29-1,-,CSVVGTHNEQFF,TGCAGCGTTGTAGGCACACACAATGAGCAGTTCTTC
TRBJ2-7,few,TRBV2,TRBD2,CASHGLAAYEQYF,TGTGCCAGCCATGGACTAGCGGCCTACGAGCAGTACTTC
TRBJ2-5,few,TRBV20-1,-,CSARGWGDPQETQYF,TGCAGTGCACGGGGTTGGGGGGATCCCCAAGAGACCCAGTACTTC
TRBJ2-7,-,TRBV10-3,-,CAISENNQLEQYF,TGTGCCATCAGTGAGAACAATCAGCTGGAGCAGTACTTC
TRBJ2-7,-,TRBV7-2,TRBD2,CASSLRTSGFDEQYF,TGTGCCAGCAGCTTACGAACTAGCGGGTTTGACGAGCAGTACTTC
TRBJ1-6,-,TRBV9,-,CASSVVGQLSSYNSPLHF,TGTGCCAGCAGCGTAGTCGGACAGTTGAGCTCCTATAATTCACCCCTCCACTTT
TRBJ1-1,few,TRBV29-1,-,CSVGGLRVRAFF,TGCAGCGTTGGAGGCCTCCGGGTACGAGCTTTCTTT
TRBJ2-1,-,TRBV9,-,CASSPRLISEQFF,TGCGCCAGCAGCCCCCGACTCATCTCCGAGCAGTTCTTC
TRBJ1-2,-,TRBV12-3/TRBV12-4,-,CASSSGLFYGYTF,TGTGCCAGCAGCTCGGGGCTTTTCTATGGCTACACCTTC
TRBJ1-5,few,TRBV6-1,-,CASSEAMRGWSGAQPQHF,TGTGCCAGCAGTGAAGCGATGAGGGGCTGGAGCGGGGCTCAGCCCCAGCATTTT
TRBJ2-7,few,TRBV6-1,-,CASTRPLGAGDYEQYF,TGTGCCAGCACTCGCCCACTAGGGGCTGGGGACTACGAGCAGTACTTC
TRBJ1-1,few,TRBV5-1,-,CASSLDRFVNTEAFF,TGCGCCAGCAGCTTGGATCGGTTCGTGAACACTGAAGCTTTCTTT
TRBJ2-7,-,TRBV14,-,CASSRDLDPSEQYF,TGTGCCAGCAGCCGGGATTTGGACCCCAGCGAGCAGTACTTC
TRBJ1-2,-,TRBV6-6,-,CASSSPSGYTF,TGTGCCAGCAGTTCACCCTCTGGCTACACCTTC
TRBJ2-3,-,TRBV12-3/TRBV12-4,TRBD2,CASYPGTSVLLDAQYF,TGTGCCAGCTACCCCGGGACTAGCGTGCTCTTAGATGCGCAGTATTTT
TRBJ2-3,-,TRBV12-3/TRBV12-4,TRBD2,CASSLGGSLDTQYF,TGTGCCAGCAGTTTAGGCGGGAGCCTCGATACGCAGTATTTT
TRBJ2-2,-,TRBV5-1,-,CASSLADMNTGELFF,TGCGCCAGCAGCTTGGCGGATATGAACACCGGGGAGCTGTTTTTT
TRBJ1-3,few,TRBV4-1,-,CASSLDTSGNTLYF,TGCGCCAGCAGCCTCGACACCTCTGGAAACACCCTATATTTT
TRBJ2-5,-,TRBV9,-,CASSALGGRWETQYF,TGTGCCAGCAGCGCCCTAGGGGGGCGCTGGGAGACCCAGTACTTC
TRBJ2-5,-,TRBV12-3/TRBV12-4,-,CASRTSKETQYF,TGTGCCAGCAGGACTAGTAAGGAGACCCAGTACTTC
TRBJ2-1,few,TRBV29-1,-,CSVDFGNEQFF,TGCAGCGTTGATTTCGGCAATGAGCAGTTCTTC
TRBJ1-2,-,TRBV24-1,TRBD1,CATNSPGTGEYGYTF,TGTGCCACCAATAGTCCCGGGACAGGGGAGTATGGCTACACCTTC
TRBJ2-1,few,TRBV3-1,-,CASSLGGQYHEQFF,TGTGCCAGCAGTCTTGGTGGGCAGTACCATGAGCAGTTCTTC
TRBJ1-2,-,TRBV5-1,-,CASSLRAGDGGYTF,TGCGCCAGCAGCCTCCGGGCAGGGGACGGGGGCTACACCTTC
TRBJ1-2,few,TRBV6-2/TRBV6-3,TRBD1,CASRPRDSGDGYTF,TGTGCCAGCAGGCCCCGGGACAGCGGAGATGGCTACACCTTC
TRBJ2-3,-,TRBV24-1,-,CATSDFAAADTQYF,TGTGCCACCAGTGATTTTGCGGCGGCAGACACGCAGTATTTT
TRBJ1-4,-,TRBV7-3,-,CASSQNGRQATNEKLFF,TGTGCCAGCAGTCAGAATGGTCGGCAGGCAACTAATGAAAAACTGTTTTTT
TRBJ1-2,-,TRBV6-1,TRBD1,CASTTTGGVYGYTF,TGTGCCAGCACTACTACAGGGGGCGTCTATGGCTACACCTTC
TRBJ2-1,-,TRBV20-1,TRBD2,CSAKGITGVSGRSSYNEQFF,TGCAGTGCTAAGGGGATAACAGGGGTTAGCGGGAGGTCATCCTACAATGAGCAGTTCTTC
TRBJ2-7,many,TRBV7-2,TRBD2,CASSLAGGSSYEQYF,TGTGCCAGCAGTTTGGCGGGAGGGTCCTCCTACGAGCAGTACTTC
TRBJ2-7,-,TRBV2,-,CASKGGYSSYEQYF,TGTGCCAGCAAGGGGGGGTACAGCTCCTACGAGCAGTACTTC
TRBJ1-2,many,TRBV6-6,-,CATPSIGSYGYTF,TGTGCCACCCCCTCCATCGGTTCCTATGGCTACACCTTC
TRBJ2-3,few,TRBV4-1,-,CASSPPNDRNTQYF,TGCGCCAGCAGCCCCCCAAATGACAGGAATACGCAGTATTTT
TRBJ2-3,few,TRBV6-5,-,CASSANPRYTQYF,TGTGCCAGCAGTGCGAACCCACGATATACGCAGTATTTT
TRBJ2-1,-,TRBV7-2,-,CASSLRGYVNEQFF,TGTGCCAGCAGCTTACGGGGTTACGTCAATGAGCAGTTCTTC
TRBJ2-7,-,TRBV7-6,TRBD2,CASSGIAGGHSYEQYF,TGTGCCAGCAGTGGAATAGCGGGAGGCCACTCCTACGAGCAGTACTTC
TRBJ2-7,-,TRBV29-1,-,CSVEDQGPSIEQYF,TGCAGCGTTGAAGATCAGGGACCAAGTATCGAGCAGTACTTC
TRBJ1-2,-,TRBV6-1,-,CASSERQVYGYTF,TGTGCCAGCAGTGAGAGACAGGTCTATGGCTACACCTTC
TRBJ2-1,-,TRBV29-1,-,CSVVDRGPSYNEQFF,TGCAGCGTTGTGGACCGGGGACCCTCCTACAATGAGCAGTTCTTC
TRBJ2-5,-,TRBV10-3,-,CAISDVRIQETQYF,TGTGCCATCAGTGATGTGCGTATCCAAGAGACCCAGTACTTC
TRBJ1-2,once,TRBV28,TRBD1,CASSRDREVFGYTF,TGTGCCAGCAGCCGGGACAGGGAAGTTTTCGGCTACACCTTC
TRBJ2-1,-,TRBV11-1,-,CASSLGAGDEVF,TGTGCCAGCAGCTTAGGTGCAGGCGATGAGGTCTTC